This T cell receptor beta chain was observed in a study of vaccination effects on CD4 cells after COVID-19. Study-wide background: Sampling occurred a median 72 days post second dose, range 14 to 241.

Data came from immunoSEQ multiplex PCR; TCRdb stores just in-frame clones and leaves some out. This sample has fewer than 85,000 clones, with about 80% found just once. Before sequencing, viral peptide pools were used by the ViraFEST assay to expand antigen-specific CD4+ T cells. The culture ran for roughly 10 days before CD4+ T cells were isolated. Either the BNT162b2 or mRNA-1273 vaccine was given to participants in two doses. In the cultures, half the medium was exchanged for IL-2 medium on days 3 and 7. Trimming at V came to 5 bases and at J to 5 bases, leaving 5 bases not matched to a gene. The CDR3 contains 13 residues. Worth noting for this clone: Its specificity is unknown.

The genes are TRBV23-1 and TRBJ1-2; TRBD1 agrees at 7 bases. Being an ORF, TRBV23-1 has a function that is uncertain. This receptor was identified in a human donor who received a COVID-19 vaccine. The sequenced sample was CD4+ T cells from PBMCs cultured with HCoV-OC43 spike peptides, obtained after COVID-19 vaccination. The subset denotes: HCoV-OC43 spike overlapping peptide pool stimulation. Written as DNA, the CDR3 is TGCGCCAGCAGTGGGGGCAGGGGGTATGGCTACACCTTC. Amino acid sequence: CASSGGRGYGYTF.